This T cell receptor beta chain emerged from a study of cytomegalovirus exposure and HLA in healthy donors. Overall study results and limits: The study listed roughly 150 cytomegalovirus-associated TCR beta chains. Most TCR sequences were rare, but some public TCRs occurred in many donors. Earlier findings revealed that most TCR beta V segments proved productive either about 87% or about 30% of the time.

Use of 60 Vbeta and 13 Jbeta primers characterized the PCR. Assay: immunoSEQ multiplex PCR; the TCRdb copy retains only in-frame clones and omits some. This table has under 150,000 clones, about 76% appearing once. The sample holds one count of this clone. Its cognate antigen is unknown. CDR1 and CDR2 (germline): LNHDA, SQIVND (reference sequence). Trimming cost V 5 bases and J 6 bases, with 11 bases left between them. The CDR3 has 12 amino acids. Material: PBMCs. The chain carries TRBV19 and TRBJ2-7, with a tentative D call TRBD1 (5 bases). This TCR was recovered from a woman aged 25 to 39 in good health and CMV-seronegative. The CDR3 nucleotides are TGTGCCAGTAGTGATGGGGCGCCCGAGCAGTACTTC. This translates into CASSDGAPEQYF. The variable domain in full, with the rest retrieved from reference TRBV19 and TRBJ2-7, is DGGITQSPKYLFRKEGQNVTLSCEQNLNHDAMYWYRQDPGQGLRLIYYSQIVNDFQKGDIAEGYSVSREKKESFPLTVTSAQKNPTAFYLCASSDGAPEQYFGPGTRLTVT.